Each of the 20 T cell receptor beta chains below was sequenced from the same sample in a study of blood T cell repertoires in COVID-19. Sequencing used immunoSEQ multiplex PCR; TCRdb keeps in-frame clones, though not all of them. Of about 130,000 clones detected, roughly 74% appear once; the ten largest clones hold around 5.2%. The sample comprised peripheral blood. The receptors shown here come from a man in his 60s with acute or convalescent COVID-19.

The gene calls are TRBV18 and TRBJ2-5; 10 positions agree with TRBD1. In germline, CDR1 is KGHSH, CDR2 LQKENI. Trimming cost V 2 bases and J 2 bases; bases outside gene matches: 5. This CDR3 spans 16 amino acids. CDR3 sequence: CASSPGTGVRQETQYF. CDR3 DNA: TGTGCCAGCTCACCAGGGACAGGGGTACGACAAGAGACCCAGTACTTC.

A single count supports this clone. This chain links TRBV14 with TRBJ1-1; 7 bases fit TRBD1. The germline V gene has CDR1 SGHDN and CDR2 FVKESK. This CDR3 spans 15 amino acids. V shed 4 bases and J 4 bases; nucleotides not matched to a gene: 9. This CDR3 reads CASSLQTGMSTEAFF. In DNA form, the CDR3 reads TGTGCCAGCAGCCTCCAGACAGGGATGAGCACTGAAGCTTTCTTT.

Of note for this clone: The sample contains more than one DNA sequence encoding this CDR3. The rearrangement joins TRBV29-1 to TRBJ2-7, with D unresolved. The CDR3 consists of 13 residues. V dropped 2 bases and J dropped 2 bases, with 10 bases sitting between them. Germline lookup yields CDR1 SQVTM and CDR2 ANQGSEA. CDR3 nucleotides: TGCAGCGTTGAAAGACAAGGCGCCTACGAGCAGTACTTC. It translates to CSVERQGAYEQYF.

The CDR3 nucleotides read TGTGCCAGCAGCTTGTTAGCAGCGGCGTTAACAGATACGCAGTATTTT. Protein product: CASSLLAAALTDTQYF. This chain uses TRBV5-6 with TRBJ2-3; D perhaps matches TRBD2 (5 bases). This CDR3 is built from 16 residues. Trimming cost V 1 base and J 3 bases, with 15 bases left between them. Germline loops: CDR1 SGHDT, CDR2 YYEEEE.

This clone was detected only once. The V gene is TRBV24-1, the J gene TRBJ2-2; the D gene is possibly TRBD1 (5 bases). Trimming stripped 7 bases from V and 7 bases from J, with 9 bases between. The germline V gene has CDR1 KGHDR and CDR2 SFDVKD. The CDR3 is made up of 12 amino acids. CDR3 in DNA: TGTGCCACCAGCTCAGGGATCGGGGAGCTGTTTTTT. Translated, it gives CATSSGIGELFF.

This chain uses TRBV7-9 with TRBJ1-2; D gene uncertain. CDR3 length equals 13 residues. The V and J ends lost 5 bases and 6 bases respectively, with 13 bases between them. The germline V gene has CDR1 SEHNR and CDR2 FQNEAQ (reference sequence). CDR3 bases: TGTGCCAGCAGCCTCGTGAAGGGAGATGGCTACACCTTC. Its protein product is CASSLVKGDGYTF.

This clone was counted a few times. This sequence joins TRBV5-6 and TRBJ2-5; a weak D match, TRBD2 (6 bases). The germline V gene encodes CDR1 SGHDT and CDR2 YYEEEE. The V and J ends lost 0 bases and 5 bases respectively, with 17 bases between them. The CDR3 spans 16 residues. CDR3: CASSLVGGGIDETQYF. Written as DNA, the CDR3 is TGTGCCAGCAGCTTGGTCGGGGGAGGTATCGATGAGACCCAGTACTTC.

The chain uses TRBV13 and TRBJ2-5, with 7 bases identical to TRBD1. The CDR3 extends over 15 amino acids. V dropped 6 bases and J dropped 3; count of bases not matched to a gene: 10. Germline V gene lookup returns CDR1 PRHDT and CDR2 FYEKMQ (reference sequence). The CDR3 DNA is TGTGCCAGCAGGCGAGATGACAGGGTCGAAGAGACCCAGTACTTC. Translating it yields CASRRDDRVEETQYF.

The chain employs TRBV19 and TRBJ1-6, with D possibly being TRBD1 (5 bases). Germline V lookup: CDR1 LNHDA, CDR2 SQIVND (reference sequence). The CDR3 is 14 amino acids. The V and J ends lost 6 bases and 8 bases respectively, with 14 bases between them. CDR3 region: CASRGGGDHSPLHF. The CDR3 coding sequence is TGTGCCAGTAGGGGTGGGGGGGATCATTCACCCCTCCACTTT.

The genes are TRBV19 and TRBJ2-7; 9 nucleotides match TRBD1. The V gene's germline CDR1 is LNHDA and CDR2 SQIVND (reference sequence). The CDR3 runs to 15 residues. Trimming removed 1 base from V and 6 bases from J; junction bases left unmatched: 7. The CDR3 loop reads CASSIGGGQGSEQYF. In DNA, the CDR3 is TGTGCCAGTAGTATAGGGGGAGGACAGGGGAGCGAGCAGTACTTC.

This clone was observed a few times. The chain recombines TRBV27 with TRBJ2-7, with a tentative D call TRBD1 (5 bases). This CDR3 is 16 amino acids long. V lost 10 bases, J lost 0 bases, and 22 bases lay in between. Germline V lookup: CDR1 MNHEY, CDR2 SMNVEV (reference sequence). CDR3 loop: CATGPWAGYPSYEQYF. The CDR3 DNA follows: TGTGCCACAGGACCCTGGGCAGGGTATCCCTCCTACGAGCAGTACTTC.

The gene calls are TRBV30 and TRBJ1-2; D unclear. The CDR3 is made up of 11 amino acids. Trimming left V 2 bases short and J 1 base short, with 2 bases between. Germline V gives CDR1 GTSNPN, CDR2 SVGIG (reference sequence). DNA for the CDR3: TGTGCCTGGAGTCTTAACTATGGCTACACCTTC. Amino acids: CAWSLNYGYTF.

The V call is TRBV3-1 (or the pseudogene TRBV3-2), the J call TRBJ2-2; possibly TRBD2 for D (6 bases). The germline gives CDR1 LGHDT, CDR2 YNNKEL (reference sequence). Deletions cut 4 bases from V and 4 bases from J, with 13 bases between. There are 15 residues in the CDR3. CDR3 nucleotides: TGTGCCAGCAGCCGGGGACTTTCCGCCACCGGGGAGCTGTTTTTT. It specifies CASSRGLSATGELFF.

The J gene is TRBJ1-1, the V gene TRBV28, with D possibly matching TRBD1 (6 bases). This CDR3 is 14 amino acids long. CDR1 is MDHEN, CDR2 SYDVKM, per germline. V lost 6 bases and J lost 4, with 15 bases in between. The CDR3 spells CASRPTGGGTEAFF. CDR3 nucleotide sequence: TGTGCCAGCAGGCCGACAGGCGGGGGCACTGAAGCTTTCTTT. The whole variable domain, filled in from reference TRBV28 and TRBJ1-1, reads DVKVTQSSRYLVKRTGEKVFLECVQDMDHENMFWYRQDPGLGLRLIYFSYDVKMKEKGDIPEGYSVSREKKERFSLILESASTNQTSMYLCASRPTGGGTEAFFGQGTRLTVV.

DNA for the CDR3: TGTGCCAGTAGTATTCAATGGCAGAACACTGAAGCTTTCTTT. Protein: CASSIQWQNTEAFF. The V call is TRBV19, the J call TRBJ1-1; no reliable D call. Germline loops: CDR1 LNHDA, CDR2 SQIVND (reference sequence). V lost 3 bases and J lost 1, with 9 bases in between. The CDR3 spans 14 residues.

The chain joins TRBV11-1 to TRBJ2-2; D perhaps matches TRBD2 (6 bases). This CDR3 spans 16 amino acids. The germline V gene has CDR1 SGHAT and CDR2 FQDESV (reference sequence). The V and J ends lost 2 bases and 4 bases respectively, with 14 bases between them. In nucleotides, the CDR3 is TGTGCCAGCAGCTTACGGTCAGGGCGGGGCACCGGGGAGCTGTTTTTT. Its protein is CASSLRSGRGTGELFF. Full variable domain (outside the CDR3, taken from reference TRBV11-1 and TRBJ2-2): EAEVAQSPRYKITEKSQAVAFWCDPISGHATLYWYRQILGQGPELLVQFQDESVVDDSQLPKDRFSAERLKGVDSTLKIQPAELGDSAMYLCASSLRSGRGTGELFFGEGSRLTVL.

The chain is built from TRBV5-1 and TRBJ2-7; tentatively, D is TRBD1 (6 bases). Germline V gives CDR1 SGHRS, CDR2 YFSETQ. The CDR3 sequence is 15 residues long. V was clipped by 2 bases and J by 3 bases, with 15 bases between them. CDR3 residues: CASSLQGGHRYEQYF. The CDR3 DNA sequence: TGCGCCAGCAGCTTACAGGGCGGGCATCGCTACGAGCAGTACTTC.

V is TRBV5-1 and J is TRBJ1-2; the match to TRBD1 covers 9 bases. Germline V CDR1 and CDR2: SGHRS, YFSETQ. Trimming cost V 2 bases and J 4 bases; bases outside gene matches: 9. The CDR3 runs to 16 residues. CDR3 amino acids: CASSLQGAKTSYGYTF. CDR3 in DNA: TGCGCCAGCAGCTTACAGGGGGCGAAAACTAGCTATGGCTACACCTTC.

The chain employs TRBV11-2 and TRBJ2-5; D gene uncertain. Trimming took off 4 bases at V and 2 bases at J, with 5 bases between the two ends. The CDR3 spans 12 residues. Germline-derived CDR1 and CDR2 are SGHAT and FQNNGV. The CDR3 nucleotides read TGTGCCAGCAGCTCTCTACAAGAGACCCAGTACTTC. Amino acid sequence: CASSSLQETQYF.

The table lists this clone with a count of one. The V gene is TRBV27, the J gene TRBJ2-7, with D unclear. With 3 bases removed from V and 6 bases from J, the gap between germline ends came to 18 bases. In germline, CDR1 is MNHEY, CDR2 SMNVEV (reference sequence). The CDR3 is 15 residues long. CDR3 protein: CASSFYSSLVGEQYF. In nucleotides, the CDR3 is TGTGCCAGCAGTTTTTACTCCTCTCTCGTCGGCGAGCAGTACTTC.